The 11 T cell receptor beta chains reported below all come from one sample, sequenced in a study of T-cell reconstitution after alpha-beta-depleted transplantation in children. The library targeted TCRbeta and was prepared with unique molecular identifiers. Each CDR3 protein is one row after TCRdb ran MiXCR on the PCR reads. The profile covers about 97,000 distinct CDR3 sequences, with roughly 7.6% appearing a single time and roughly 15% taken by the ten largest. Sample: PBMCs, taken before TCRalphabeta/CD19-depleted stem cell transplant. All receptors derive from a boy younger than 10 with acute lymphoblastic leukemia, due to receive a stem cell transplant.

This clonotype has at least ten counts. The chain employs TRBV4-1 and TRBJ1-5; tentatively, D is TRBD1 (5 bases). The CDR3 totals 14 residues. CDR1 and CDR2 from the germline V gene are MGHRA and YSYEKL. V lost 1 base and J lost 5, with 9 bases in between. CDR3 loop: CASSQVDSYQPQHF. The CDR3 DNA is TGCGCCAGCAGCCAAGTTGACAGCTATCAGCCCCAGCATTTT.

This clonotype was detected ten times or more. The genes are TRBV20-1 and TRBJ2-5; 10 bases are a match to TRBD1. This CDR3 has 13 amino acids. Germline V gene data show CDR1 as DFQATT and CDR2 as SNEGSKA (reference sequence). The J segment lost 5 bases and the V segment lost 1 base, leaving 1 base of the junction unmatched. CDR3 in DNA: TGCAGTGCTAGAGTGACAGGGGGCGAGACCCAGTACTTC. Translated, it gives CSARVTGGETQYF.

In its sample, this clonotype was seen many times. The chain has TRBV7-9 and TRBJ2-3; D possibly corresponds to TRBD2 (6 bases). The germline gives CDR1 SEHNR, CDR2 FQNEAQ (reference sequence). The CDR3 contains 14 residues. Trimming took off 5 bases at V and 2 bases at J, with 11 bases between the two ends. CDR3 protein: CASSVTGVTDTQYF. The CDR3 DNA sequence: TGTGCCAGCAGCGTAACGGGGGTCACAGATACGCAGTATTTT.

This clonotype was found many times. This sequence joins TRBV3-1 and TRBJ2-7; no firm D call. CDR1 and CDR2 (germline): LGHDT, YNNKEL (reference sequence). The CDR3 contains 12 residues. Trimming left V 1 base short and J 4 bases short, with 5 bases between. Here the CDR3 reads CASSQVRYEQYF. CDR3 nucleotide sequence: TGTGCCAGCAGCCAAGTTCGGTACGAGCAGTACTTC.

This clonotype was recorded many times. The chain has TRBV12-3 or TRBV12-4 and TRBJ1-2, with a tentative D call TRBD1 (6 bases). V was cut by 7 bases and J by 8 bases, with 17 bases left in between. The CDR3 extends over 13 amino acids. CDR3 residues: CASNLQGRGGYTF. The CDR3, as DNA: TGTGCCAGCAACCTACAGGGTCGGGGGGGCTACACCTTC.

The chain joins TRBV2 to TRBJ1-2, with no clear D. CDR1 and CDR2 (germline): SNHLY, FYNNEI. The CDR3 runs to 13 residues. The germline V and J ends were trimmed by 4 bases and 5 bases, with 11 bases remaining between them. In nucleotides, the CDR3 is TGTGCCAGCAGTGTTTCCCAGGATTATGGCTACACCTTC. Translating gives CASSVSQDYGYTF.

This clonotype was found a few times. V and J are TRBV5-1 and TRBJ1-2; unclear D gene. This CDR3 has 16 residues. V dropped 0 bases and J dropped 7 bases, with 19 bases sitting between them. CDR1 and CDR2 from the germline V gene are SGHRS and YFSETQ. CDR3 sequence reads: CASSLGSGRRNSGYTF. The CDR3 bases are TGCGCCAGCAGCTTGGGATCGGGCCGGAGGAATAGTGGCTACACCTTC.

This clonotype has a count of ten or more. The genes are TRBV27 and TRBJ1-6; D is possibly TRBD1 (6 bases). The germline gives CDR1 MNHEY, CDR2 SMNVEV (reference sequence). The CDR3 has 14 amino acids. Trimming left V 0 bases short and J 10 bases short, with 10 bases between. CDR3 sequence reads: CASSLSGGGSPLHF. The DNA for the CDR3 is TGTGCCAGCAGTTTATCAGGGGGGGGCTCACCCCTCCACTTT.

The chain couples TRBV7-9 to TRBJ1-1; D is possibly TRBD1 (5 bases). The CDR3 spans 15 residues. In germline, CDR1 is SEHNR, CDR2 FQNEAQ (reference sequence). V lost 2 bases and J lost 6, with 16 bases in between. The DNA of the CDR3 is TGTGCCAGCAGCTTACCACGGGGGGGTCGCGCTGAAGCTTTCTTT. It is translated as CASSLPRGGRAEAFF.

The chain combines TRBV28 with TRBJ1-2; TRBD1 matches at 8 bases. CDR1 is MDHEN, CDR2 SYDVKM, per germline. J was trimmed by 1 base and V by 8 bases; bases with no gene match: 6. The CDR3 is 14 residues long. In nucleotides, the CDR3 is TGTGCCAGCGGGATTGACAGGGGTAACTATGGCTACACCTTC. It encodes CASGIDRGNYGYTF.

The chain has TRBV11-2 and TRBJ1-1, with D perhaps matching TRBD1 (6 bases). The CDR3 consists of 12 residues. Germline V lookup: CDR1 SGHAT, CDR2 FQNNGV. Trimming cost V 6 bases and J 8 bases, with 13 bases left between them. DNA for the CDR3: TGTGCCAGCAGTCAAAGTAGGGGGGAAGCTTTCTTT. Its translation: CASSQSRGEAFF.